The clone carrying this T cell receptor beta chain was picked up a small number of times. Antigen: not known. V shed 3 bases, J shed 3 bases, and the junction held 12 bases outside the gene matches. CDR1 and CDR2 (germline): SGHAT, FQNNGV. The CDR3 is 17 residues long. This record belongs to a study of CD8 T cells in ankylosing spondylitis. Whole-study findings and limits: The disease-linked clones had a CD8+ phenotype and low blood frequencies. Blood of patients with ankylosing spondylitis appeared to be characterized by a TCR beta motif of seven or eight highly homologous variants.

TCRdb redid the calling of the 5' RACE reads with MiXCR, one entry per CDR3 protein. The sample shows some 85,000 distinct CDR3 sequences, roughly 8.8% of them seen only once. The sequence was collected from a male donor with ankylosing spondylitis. Sample: blood, either unsorted or a sorted T cell fraction (not recorded which). V gene TRBV11-2 combines with J gene TRBJ2-7; 9 bases line up with TRBD2. The CDR3 loop is CASSLGPGLALNYEQYF. The CDR3 nucleotides read TGTGCCAGCAGCTTGGGTCCGGGACTAGCTTTGAACTACGAGCAGTACTTC.